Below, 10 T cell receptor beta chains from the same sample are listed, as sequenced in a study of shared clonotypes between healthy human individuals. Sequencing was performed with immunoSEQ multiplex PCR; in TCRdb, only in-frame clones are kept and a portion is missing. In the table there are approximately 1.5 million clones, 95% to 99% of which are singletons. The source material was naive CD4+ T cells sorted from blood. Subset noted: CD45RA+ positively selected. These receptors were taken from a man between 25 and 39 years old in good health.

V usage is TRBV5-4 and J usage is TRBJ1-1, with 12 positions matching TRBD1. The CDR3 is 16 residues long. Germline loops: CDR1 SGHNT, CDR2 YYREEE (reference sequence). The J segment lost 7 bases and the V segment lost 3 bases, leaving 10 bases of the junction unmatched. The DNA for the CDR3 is TGTGCCAGCAGCTCTTCCGGGACAGGGGGCCCTTTTGAAGCTTTCTTT. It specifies CASSSSGTGGPFEAFF.

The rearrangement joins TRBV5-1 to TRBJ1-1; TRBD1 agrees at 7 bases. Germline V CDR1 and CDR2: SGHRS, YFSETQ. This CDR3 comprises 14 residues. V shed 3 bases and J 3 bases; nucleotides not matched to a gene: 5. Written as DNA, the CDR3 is TGCGCCAGCAGCTCGGGACAGCCGGACACTGAAGCTTTCTTT. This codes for CASSSGQPDTEAFF.

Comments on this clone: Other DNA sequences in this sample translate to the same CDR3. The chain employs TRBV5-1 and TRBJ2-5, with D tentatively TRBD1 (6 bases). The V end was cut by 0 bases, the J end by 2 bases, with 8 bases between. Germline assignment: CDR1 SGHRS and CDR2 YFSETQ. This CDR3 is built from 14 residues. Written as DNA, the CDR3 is TGCGCCAGCAGCTTGGCAGGGGCACAAGAGACCCAGTACTTC. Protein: CASSLAGAQETQYF.

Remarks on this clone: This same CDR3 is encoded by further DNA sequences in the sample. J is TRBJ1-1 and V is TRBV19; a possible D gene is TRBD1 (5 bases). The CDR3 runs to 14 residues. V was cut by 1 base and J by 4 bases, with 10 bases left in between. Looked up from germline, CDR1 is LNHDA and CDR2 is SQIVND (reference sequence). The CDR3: CASSIVQGTTEAFF. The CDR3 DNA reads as TGTGCCAGTAGTATAGTCCAGGGAACCACTGAAGCTTTCTTT.

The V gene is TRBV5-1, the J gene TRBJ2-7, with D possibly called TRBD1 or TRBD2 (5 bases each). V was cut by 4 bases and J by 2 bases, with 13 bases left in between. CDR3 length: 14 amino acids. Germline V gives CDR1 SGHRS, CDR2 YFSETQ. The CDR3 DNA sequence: TGCGCCAGCAGCACTCGGGACCAGACCTACGAGCAGTACTTC. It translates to CASSTRDQTYEQYF.

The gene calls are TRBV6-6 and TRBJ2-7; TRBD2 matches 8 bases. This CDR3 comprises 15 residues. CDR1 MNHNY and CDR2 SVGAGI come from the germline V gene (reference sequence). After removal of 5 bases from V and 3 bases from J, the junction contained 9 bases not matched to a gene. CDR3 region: CASSDGGAPGYEQYF. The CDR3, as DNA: TGTGCCAGCAGTGACGGGGGGGCTCCGGGCTACGAGCAGTACTTC.

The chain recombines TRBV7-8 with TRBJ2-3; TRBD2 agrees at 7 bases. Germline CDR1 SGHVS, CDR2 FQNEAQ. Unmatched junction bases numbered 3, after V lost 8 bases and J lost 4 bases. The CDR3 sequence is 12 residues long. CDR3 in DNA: TGTGCCAGCTTCCTAGCGGCAGATACGCAGTATTTT. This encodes CASFLAADTQYF.

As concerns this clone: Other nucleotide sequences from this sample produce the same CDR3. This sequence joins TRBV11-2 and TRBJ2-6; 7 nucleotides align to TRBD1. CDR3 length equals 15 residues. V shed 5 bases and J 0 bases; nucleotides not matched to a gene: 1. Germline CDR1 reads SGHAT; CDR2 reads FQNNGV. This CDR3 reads CASSRQGSGANVLTF. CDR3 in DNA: TGTGCCAGCAGCCGACAGGGCTCTGGGGCCAACGTCCTGACTTTC.

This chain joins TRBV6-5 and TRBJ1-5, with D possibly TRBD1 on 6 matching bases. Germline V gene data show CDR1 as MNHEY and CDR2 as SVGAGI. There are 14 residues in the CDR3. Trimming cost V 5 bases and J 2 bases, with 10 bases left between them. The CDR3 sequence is CASSAGGRNQPQHF. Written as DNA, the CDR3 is TGTGCCAGCAGTGCGGGGGGGCGCAATCAGCCCCAGCATTTT.

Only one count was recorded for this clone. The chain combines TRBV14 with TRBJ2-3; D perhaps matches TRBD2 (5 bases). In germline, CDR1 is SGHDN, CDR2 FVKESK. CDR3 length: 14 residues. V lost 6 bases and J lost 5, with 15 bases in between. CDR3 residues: CASRLGLSGDTQYF. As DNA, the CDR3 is TGTGCCAGCAGACTAGGATTGTCAGGAGATACGCAGTATTTT.